This T cell receptor (beta chain) was sequenced for a study of HIV-infected patients and healthy controls. The repertoire came from unfractionated whole blood and reflected all unsorted peripheral T cells. This clonotype was detected ten times or more. Reverse transcription used 450 to 500 ng RNA and constant-region primers for alpha and beta. Alpha and beta chain libraries were made separately by chain-specific third strand synthesis with multiplexing indices. Using its own MiXCR run on the 5' RACE reads, TCRdb lists one record per CDR3 protein. The table lists some 4,600 distinct CDR3 sequences, 7.8% of them singletons, with about 30% in the top ten. Germline V gives CDR1 SGHKS, CDR2 YYEKEE (reference sequence). The V gene lost 0 bases and the J gene lost 9 bases, with 13 bases spanning the gap. CDR3 length: 14 residues.

This clonotype was obtained from an adult with HIV infection. The material sequenced was blood, taken before antiretroviral therapy. V is TRBV5-5 and J is TRBJ1-5, with D unresolved. CDR3 residues: CASSLEDRYGPQHF. In DNA, the CDR3 is TGTGCCAGCAGCTTGGAGGATCGATATGGGCCCCAGCATTTT.